Below, 15 T cell receptor beta chains from the same sample are listed, as sequenced in a study of radiotherapy plus CTLA-4 blockade in lung cancer. Assay used: immunoSEQ multiplex PCR; TCRdb lists only in-frame clones, some missing. The data contain 90,000 to 100,000 clones, roughly 80% of them singletons. Sequenced here: peripheral blood, sampled from a patient treated with radiotherapy plus ipilimumab. Source of these receptors: a human donor with non-small cell lung cancer that progressed on radiotherapy plus ipilimumab.

In the case of this clone: A junction end diverges from the germline sequence, so it may reflect a read error. Other DNA sequences of this sample code for an identical CDR3. The V and J genes are TRBV11-2 and TRBJ2-2; D remains unclear. The V gene's germline CDR1 is SGHAT and CDR2 FQNNGV. This CDR3 contains 14 residues. The CDR3 nucleotides read TGTGCTAGCAGCTTAGATCCGGGTAGCGGGGAGCTGTTTTTT. It specifies CASSLDPGSGELFF.

This chain joins TRBV7-6 and TRBJ2-3, with 9 bases that match TRBD2. Trimming at V came to 5 bases and at J to 3 bases, leaving 6 bases not matched to a gene. Germline V gene sequence: CDR1 SGHVS, CDR2 FNYEAQ. CDR3 length: 15 amino acids. CDR3 sequence: CASSGGLAGTDTQYF. The CDR3 DNA follows: TGTGCCAGCAGCGGGGGACTAGCCGGTACAGATACGCAGTATTTT.

To note about this clone: The same CDR3 can be traced to other DNA sequences in this sample. V gene TRBV6-1 combines with J gene TRBJ1-6; 7 nucleotides align to TRBD1. This CDR3 region has 14 residues. The V gene's germline CDR1 is MNHNS and CDR2 SASEGT. The CDR3, as DNA: TGTGCTAGCCAACCCGGGACAGAAAATTCACCCCTCCACTTT. Translated, it gives CASQPGTENSPLHF.

V is TRBV28 and J is TRBJ2-1, with D possibly TRBD2 on 5 matching bases. The CDR3 totals 15 residues. With 4 bases removed from V and 2 bases from J, the gap between germline ends came to 12 bases. Germline values: CDR1 MDHEN, CDR2 SYDVKM. CDR3 in amino acids: CASSSGLVTYNEQFF. CDR3 nucleotide sequence: TGTGCCAGCAGTTCCGGACTGGTTACCTACAATGAGCAGTTCTTC.

The chain has TRBV6-6 and TRBJ2-5; tentative D call: TRBD2 (5 bases). Germline loops: CDR1 MNHNY, CDR2 SVGAGI (reference sequence). This CDR3 has 14 amino acids. V shed 5 bases and J shed 3 bases, with 13 bases lying between them. The CDR3 DNA reads TGTGCCAGCAGTGCCCGCTCCGGGAAAGAGACCCAGTACTTC. Translated: CASSARSGKETQYF.

The genes are TRBV27 and TRBJ2-3; 15 bases line up with TRBD2. V was pared by 4 bases and J by 4 bases, with 9 bases of the junction left unmatched. Germline V gives CDR1 MNHEY, CDR2 SMNVEV (reference sequence). This CDR3 region has 18 residues. CDR3 sequence: CASSSQLGLAGGADTQYF. The CDR3 nucleotides read TGTGCCAGCAGTTCTCAGCTTGGACTAGCGGGAGGGGCAGATACGCAGTATTTT.

The J gene is TRBJ2-3, the V gene TRBV11-2; tentative D call: TRBD2 (5 bases). V shed 1 base and J shed 3 bases, with 11 bases lying between them. The CDR3 spans 15 residues. Germline CDR1 SGHAT, CDR2 FQNNGV. For the CDR3, the DNA is TGTGCCAGCAGCTTAGTTTTTAGCGCGACAGATACGCAGTATTTT. Translation gives CASSLVFSATDTQYF. The entire variable domain, with the rest obtained from reference TRBV11-2 and TRBJ2-3, is as follows: EAGVAQSPRYKIIEKRQSVAFWCNPISGHATLYWYQQILGQGPKLLIQFQNNGVVDDSQLPKDRFSAERLKGVDSTLKIQPAKLEDSAVYLCASSLVFSATDTQYFGPGTRLTVL.

This clone was seen just once. The genes are TRBV10-1 and TRBJ2-2; possibly TRBD1 for D (6 bases). This CDR3 contains 14 residues. Trimming removed 9 bases from V and 6 bases from J, with 17 bases in between. Germline CDR1 WNHNN, CDR2 SYGVQD (reference sequence). The DNA of the CDR3 is TGCGCCAGTTCGACAGGAACGGGACCCGGGGAGCTGTTTTTT. Protein: CASSTGTGPGELFF.

The V call is TRBV2, the J call TRBJ2-1; the D is unclear. CDR1 and CDR2 (germline): SNHLY, FYNNEI. V was pared by 10 bases and J by 5 bases, with 18 bases between. CDR3 size: 14 residues. The CDR3 DNA follows: TGTGCCACCAAGCCCTCCGCACCGAACAATGAGCAGTTCTTC. It codes for CATKPSAPNNEQFF.

This clone was counted a few times. This chain uses TRBV28 with TRBJ2-7, with D uncertain. V was cut by 6 bases and J by 1 base, with 19 bases left in between. Germline lookup yields CDR1 MDHEN and CDR2 SYDVKM. The CDR3 spans 16 residues. CDR3 sequence (DNA): TGTGCCAGCAGCACTGCCTGGGGTGGTGGATCCTACGAGCAGTACTTC. Translation: CASSTAWGGGSYEQYF.

This clone has only a few counts. The chain couples TRBV27 to TRBJ2-1; D is perhaps TRBD2 (6 bases). Germline V gene lookup returns CDR1 MNHEY and CDR2 SMNVEV (reference sequence). This CDR3 has 15 amino acids. The V gene lost 5 bases and the J gene lost 8 bases, with 19 bases spanning the gap. The CDR3 coding sequence is TGTGCCAGCAGTCCAACCGGGACTCCCCTACATGAGCAGTTCTTC. This encodes CASSPTGTPLHEQFF.

The chain is built from TRBV2 and TRBJ2-5; 8 bases map to TRBD2. Germline loops: CDR1 SNHLY, CDR2 FYNNEI. CDR3 length equals 15 residues. The V gene end was trimmed by 8 bases and the J gene end by 1 base; junction bases not matched to a gene: 9. As DNA, the CDR3 is TGTGCCAGCTCCTCGGGAGGGTTCCCCCAAGAGACCCAGTACTTC. It is translated as CASSSGGFPQETQYF.

This clone was detected only once. The rearrangement joins TRBV6-1 to TRBJ2-1, with 11 bases fitting TRBD2. The CDR3 is 15 residues long. The J segment lost 9 bases and the V segment lost 7 bases, leaving 11 bases of the junction unmatched. Germline loops: CDR1 MNHNS, CDR2 SASEGT. CDR3 nucleotides: TGTGCCAGCATGGTGGTAGCGGGAGGGCCGGGTGAGCAGTTCTTC. Its protein is CASMVVAGGPGEQFF.

Here the CDR3 reads CASGLGGRGLYNEQFF. Written as DNA, the CDR3 is TGTGCTAGTGGTTTGGGCGGGAGGGGCCTTTACAATGAGCAGTTCTTC. This chain uses TRBV12-5 with TRBJ2-1; 9 bases agree with TRBD2. Per germline, CDR1 LGHNT and CDR2 FRNRAP. The junction had 5 bases not matched to a gene; V was cut back by 1 base and J by 4 bases. The CDR3 spans 16 residues.

The chain has TRBV5-6 and TRBJ1-5, with D uncertain. This CDR3 contains 14 residues. The V and J ends lost 0 bases and 4 bases respectively, with 8 bases between them. CDR1 is SGHDT and CDR2 is YYEEEE in the germline V gene. Here the CDR3 DNA reads TGTGCCAGCAGCTTGGATAGGGAGAATCAGCCCCAGCATTTT. Translation: CASSLDRENQPQHF.